This TCR beta chain was retrieved from a study of blood T cell repertoires in COVID-19. As originally analysed: Using reference gene primer amplification, nucleated cell counts were estimated. Clones were sequenced by immunoSEQ multiplex PCR, and TCRdb holds only the in-frame ones, with some missing. V, J and clone size are those of that table, while D and trimming were read from the DNA. Of under 300,000 clones listed, 82% are singletons. V was pared by 0 bases and J by 6 bases, with 3 bases of the junction left unmatched. The CDR3 totals 14 residues. CDR1 and CDR2 from the germline V gene are MNHEY and SVGAGI.

Material for sequencing was peripheral blood. This clonotype originated in a woman older than 75 with active or convalescent COVID-19. The chain has TRBV6-5 and TRBJ1-2; 8 bases match TRBD1. For the CDR3, the DNA is TGTGCCAGCAGTTACTCGGGACAGGCAAATGGCTACACCTTC. Translated, it gives CASSYSGQANGYTF.